These 2 T cell receptor beta chains were sequenced from one sample in a study of Graves' ophthalmopathy and Graves' hyperthyroidism. Researchers took RNA transcripts and amplified TCR beta CDR3 regions from them. The first round was an RT-PCR with HTBI primers, and the second round was a multiplex PCR. MiXCR, run by TCRdb on the multiplex PCR reads, gives a single entry per CDR3 protein. The sample gives 350,000 to 450,000 distinct CDR3 sequences, approximately 16% of which show up once; roughly 1.5% is in the top ten. The sequenced sample was peripheral blood. Receptors were obtained from a young woman with Graves' ophthalmopathy.

This clonotype was counted many times. Written as DNA, the CDR3 is TGTGCCAGCAGTTACTCGGCCAGGCTTGGGGGCTACACCTTC. Translation: CASSYSARLGGYTF. The chain uses TRBV6-5 and TRBJ1-2; D gene ambiguous. From germline, CDR1 is MNHEY and CDR2 SVGAGI. V lost 0 bases, J lost 8 bases, and 13 bases lay in between. This CDR3 comprises 14 residues.

This clonotype was counted ten times or more. The chain uses TRBV12-3 or TRBV12-4 and TRBJ1-1; D is uncertain. Trimming left V 3 bases short and J 5 bases short, with 13 bases between. The CDR3 consists of 14 residues. Here the CDR3 DNA reads TGTGCCAGCAGTTTTGAGACGACGGGGACTGAAGCTTTCTTT. Protein product: CASSFETTGTEAFF.